This is a list of T cell receptor beta chains from one sample in a study of shared clonotypes between healthy human individuals. Data came from immunoSEQ multiplex PCR; TCRdb stores just in-frame clones and leaves some out. The sample contains around 1.1 million clones, roughly 74% of which appear only once. Material for sequencing was memory CD4+ T cells from PBMCs. Receptor source: a young man in good health. Some clones in this sample may be carry-over from other donors' samples. CDR3s leave out the opening cysteine and the closing phenylalanine or tryptophan. Fields, in order: J gene, V gene, CDR3 protein.

J: TRBJ2-2; V: TRBV6-1; CDR3: ASKKMNTGELF
J: TRBJ1-2; V: TRBV6-1; CDR3: ASSETGGVGYT
J: TRBJ2-4; V: TRBV5-1; CDR3: ASSLGGTALKNIQY
J: TRBJ1-2; V: TRBV28; CDR3: ASSLLSSDYGYT
J: TRBJ2-3; V: TRBV29-1; CDR3: SAIGGTADTQY
J: TRBJ2-5; V: TRBV4-1; CDR3: ASSQASSGKETQY
J: TRBJ1-2; V: TRBV28; CDR3: ASSPSNKGGRGGYT
J: TRBJ2-1; V: TRBV6-1; CDR3: ASRKGTVSDNEQF
J: TRBJ1-1; V: TRBV6-1; CDR3: ASRVGAGPNTEAF
J: TRBJ2-5; V: TRBV4-1; CDR3: ASSQQIVQTETQY
J: TRBJ2-7; V: TRBV6-1; CDR3: ASSEYQGTYEQY
J: TRBJ2-7; V: TRBV6-5; CDR3: ASSYSFWGAYEQY
J: TRBJ1-5; V: TRBV27; CDR3: ARFLCPGGSNQPQH
J: TRBJ2-7; V: TRBV4-2; CDR3: ASSQEWAGGPFVHEQY
J: TRBJ2-1; V: TRBV5-1; CDR3: ASTISGTRTYNEQF
J: TRBJ2-5; V: TRBV18; CDR3: ASSPEASGETQY
J: TRBJ1-1; V: TRBV30; CDR3: AWSVGNTEAF
J: TRBJ2-1; V: TRBV5-4; CDR3: ASSLASGTYNEQF
J: TRBJ1-5; V: TRBV19; CDR3: ASSISRVNFNQPQH
J: TRBJ2-1; V: TRBV2; CDR3: ASSGTVSYNEQF
J: TRBJ2-5; V: TRBV7-2; CDR3: ASSSLAQETQY
J: .; V: TRBV5-1; CDR3: ASSFEPGLEVPYEQY
J: TRBJ2-7; V: TRBV6-5; CDR3: ASSQGPRYEQY
J: TRBJ2-1; V: TRBV7-8; CDR3: ASSLERGRGNEQF
J: TRBJ2-7; V: TRBV5-1; CDR3: ASSTLGGGTYEQY
J: TRBJ1-3; V: TRBV6-6; CDR3: ASSFGGGSGNTIY
J: TRBJ1-5; V: TRBV6-6; CDR3: ASSYARSVPQH
J: TRBJ2-5; V: TRBV9; CDR3: ASSVAPGTSGSRETQY
J: TRBJ2-7; V: TRBV11-3; CDR3: ASSLGGGTGQY
J: TRBJ2-1; V: TRBV28; CDR3: ASTTRTSPYNEQF
J: TRBJ2-3; V: TRBV5-1; CDR3: ASSPYSGRSTDTQY
J: TRBJ2-2; V: TRBV10-3; CDR3: ATRQSTGGTGELF
J: TRBJ1-1; V: TRBV5-1; CDR3: ASSSQGNTEAF
J: TRBJ1-4; V: TRBV10-3; CDR3: AIGQNEKLF
J: TRBJ2-7; V: TRBV7-2; CDR3: ASSPRSAPGYEQY